The 4 T cell receptor beta chains given below trace back to one sample, sequenced in a study of shared clonotypes between healthy human individuals. The repertoire was sequenced with immunoSEQ multiplex PCR; TCRdb's copy has only in-frame clones and lacks some. The data show more than 450,000 clones, 79% seen once. The sequenced sample was PBMCs. These receptors all come from a woman in her thirties or forties in good health. Some clones in this sample may be carry-over from other donors' samples.

J is TRBJ2-1 and V is TRBV10-3, with D perhaps being TRBD1 or TRBD2 (6 bases each). The V gene's germline CDR1 is ENHRY and CDR2 SYGVKD. Trimming took 2 bases from V and 6 from J, leaving 17 bases between them. The CDR3 is 16 residues long. CDR3 sequence: CAISEMAGQLFNEQFF. In DNA form, the CDR3 reads TGTGCCATCAGTGAGATGGCGGGACAATTATTCAATGAGCAGTTCTTC.

The V and J genes are TRBV19 and TRBJ2-7; weak D call: TRBD1 (6 bases). CDR1 and CDR2 (germline): LNHDA, SQIVND (reference sequence). The CDR3 totals 14 residues. V lost 5 bases to trimming and J lost 5 bases, with 16 bases between them. The CDR3 region is CASSANRVSHEQYF. DNA of the CDR3: TGTGCCAGTAGTGCTAACAGGGTTTCCCACGAGCAGTACTTC.

V usage is TRBV10-2 and J usage is TRBJ2-2; 10 nucleotides agree with TRBD2. Germline V lookup: CDR1 WSHSY, CDR2 SAAADI. J was trimmed by 7 bases and V by 6 bases; bases with no gene match: 8. The length of the CDR3 is 15 residues. Here the CDR3 DNA reads TGCGCCAGCAGCCGAGCGGGAGGGGCTAACGGGGAGCTGTTTTTT. Translation: CASSRAGGANGELFF.

This chain joins TRBV12-5 and TRBJ2-7; D might be TRBD1 or TRBD2, each matching 5 bases. V lost 4 bases and J 2 bases, leaving 15 bases between the germline ends. The V gene's germline CDR1 is LGHNT and CDR2 FRNRAP. This CDR3 contains 15 residues. The CDR3 DNA reads as TGTGCTAGTGGTTCGCGAACGGGACGGGCCTACGAGCAGTACTTC. Protein sequence: CASGSRTGRAYEQYF.